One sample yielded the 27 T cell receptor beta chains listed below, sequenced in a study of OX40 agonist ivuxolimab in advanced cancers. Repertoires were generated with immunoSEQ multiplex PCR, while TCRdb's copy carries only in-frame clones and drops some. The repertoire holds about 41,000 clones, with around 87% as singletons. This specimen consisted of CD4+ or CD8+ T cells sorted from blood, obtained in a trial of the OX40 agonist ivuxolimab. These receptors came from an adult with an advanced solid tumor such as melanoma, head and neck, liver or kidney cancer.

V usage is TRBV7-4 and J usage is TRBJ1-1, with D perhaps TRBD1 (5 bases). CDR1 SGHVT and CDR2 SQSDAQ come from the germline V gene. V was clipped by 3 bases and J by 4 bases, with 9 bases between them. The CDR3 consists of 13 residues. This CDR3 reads CASSLRGFTEAFF. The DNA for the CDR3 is TGTGCCAGCAGCTTGAGGGGTTTCACTGAAGCTTTCTTT.

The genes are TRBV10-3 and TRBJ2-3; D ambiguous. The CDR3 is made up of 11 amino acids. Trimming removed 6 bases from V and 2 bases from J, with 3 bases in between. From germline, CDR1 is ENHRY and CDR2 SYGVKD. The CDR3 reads CAIRDTDTQYF. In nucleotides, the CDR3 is TGTGCCATCAGGGACACAGATACGCAGTATTTT.

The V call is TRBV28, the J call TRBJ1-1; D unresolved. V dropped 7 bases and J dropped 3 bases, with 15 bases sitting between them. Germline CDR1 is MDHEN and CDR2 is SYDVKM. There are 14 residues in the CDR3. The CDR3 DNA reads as TGTGCCAGCAACTTAGGGTTTGTGCACACTGAAGCTTTCTTT. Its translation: CASNLGFVHTEAFF.

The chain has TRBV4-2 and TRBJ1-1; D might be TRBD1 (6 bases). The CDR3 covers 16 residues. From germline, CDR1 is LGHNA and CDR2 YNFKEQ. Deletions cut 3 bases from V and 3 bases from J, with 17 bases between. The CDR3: CASSQPTGRGDTEAFF. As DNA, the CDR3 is TGTGCCAGCAGCCAGCCGACAGGTCGGGGGGACACTGAAGCTTTCTTT.

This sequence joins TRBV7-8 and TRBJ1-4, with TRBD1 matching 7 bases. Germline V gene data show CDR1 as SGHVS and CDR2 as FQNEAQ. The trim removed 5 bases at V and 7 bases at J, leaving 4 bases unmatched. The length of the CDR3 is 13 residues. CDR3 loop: CASSPGQSEKLFF. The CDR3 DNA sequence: TGTGCCAGCAGCCCGGGACAGAGTGAAAAACTGTTTTTT.

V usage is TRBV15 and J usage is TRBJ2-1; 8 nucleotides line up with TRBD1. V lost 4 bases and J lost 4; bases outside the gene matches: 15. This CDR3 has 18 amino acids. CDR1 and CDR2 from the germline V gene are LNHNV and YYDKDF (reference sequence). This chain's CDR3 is CATSTRPPRTGRYNEQFF. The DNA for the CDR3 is TGTGCCACCAGCACACGTCCGCCTCGGACAGGGCGTTACAATGAGCAGTTCTTC.

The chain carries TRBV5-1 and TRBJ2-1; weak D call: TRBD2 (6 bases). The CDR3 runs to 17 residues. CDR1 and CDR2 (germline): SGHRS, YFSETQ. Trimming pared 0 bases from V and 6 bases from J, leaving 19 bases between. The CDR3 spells CASSLGPGGRMSNEQFF. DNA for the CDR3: TGCGCCAGCAGCTTGGGACCCGGGGGACGGATGTCCAATGAGCAGTTCTTC.

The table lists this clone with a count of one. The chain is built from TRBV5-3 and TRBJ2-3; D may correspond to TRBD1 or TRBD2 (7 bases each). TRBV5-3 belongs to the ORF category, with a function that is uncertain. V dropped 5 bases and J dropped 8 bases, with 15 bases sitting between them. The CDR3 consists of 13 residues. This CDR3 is CARSSRGEGTQYF. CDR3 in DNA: TGTGCCAGAAGTTCCAGGGGGGAGGGTACGCAGTATTTT.

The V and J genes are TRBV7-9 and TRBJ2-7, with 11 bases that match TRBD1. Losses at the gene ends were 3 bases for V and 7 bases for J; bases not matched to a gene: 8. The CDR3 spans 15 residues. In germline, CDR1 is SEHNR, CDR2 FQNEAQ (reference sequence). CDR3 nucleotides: TGTGCCAGCAGCTTCCCTGGACAGGGGGCGCGGGAGCAGTACTTC. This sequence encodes CASSFPGQGAREQYF.

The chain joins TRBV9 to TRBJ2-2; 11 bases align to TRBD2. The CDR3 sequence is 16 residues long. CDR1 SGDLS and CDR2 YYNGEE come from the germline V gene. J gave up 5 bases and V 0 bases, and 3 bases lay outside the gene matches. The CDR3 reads CASSVATSGRTGELFF. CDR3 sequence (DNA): TGTGCCAGCAGCGTAGCTACTAGCGGGAGAACCGGGGAGCTGTTTTTT.

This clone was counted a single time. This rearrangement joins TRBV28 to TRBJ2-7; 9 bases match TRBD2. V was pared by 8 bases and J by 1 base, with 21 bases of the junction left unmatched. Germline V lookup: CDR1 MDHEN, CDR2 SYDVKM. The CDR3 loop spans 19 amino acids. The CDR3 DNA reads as TGTGCCAGCGTCGGAAACATAGCGGGAGTAAGGGAAGGTTCCTACGAGCAGTACTTC. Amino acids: CASVGNIAGVREGSYEQYF.

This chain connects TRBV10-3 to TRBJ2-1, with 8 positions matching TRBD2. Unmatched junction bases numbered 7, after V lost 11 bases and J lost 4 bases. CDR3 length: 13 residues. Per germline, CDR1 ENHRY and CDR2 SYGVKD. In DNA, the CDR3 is TGTGCCTCCGGGAGGGGGGATTACAATGAGCAGTTCTTC. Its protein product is CASGRGDYNEQFF.

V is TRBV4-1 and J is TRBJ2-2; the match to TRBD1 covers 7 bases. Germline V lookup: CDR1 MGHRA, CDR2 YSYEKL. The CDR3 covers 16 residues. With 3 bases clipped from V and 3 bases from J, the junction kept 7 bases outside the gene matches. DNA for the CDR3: TGCGCCAGCAGCCACCTTGGACAGGACTACACCGGGGAGCTGTTTTTT. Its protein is CASSHLGQDYTGELFF.

In DNA form, the CDR3 reads TGTGCCAGCAGTCAAGGACCAAGAAACATTCAGTACTTC. Its translation is CASSQGPRNIQYF. The V and J genes are TRBV25-1 and TRBJ2-4, with D unclear. The germline V gene encodes CDR1 MGHDK and CDR2 SYGVNS. The CDR3 consists of 13 residues. Trimming removed 5 bases from V and 6 bases from J, with 11 bases in between. Combining the CDR3 with reference TRBV25-1 and TRBJ2-4 gives the whole variable domain EADIYQTPRYLVIGTGKKITLECSQTMGHDKMYWYQQDPGMELHLIHYSYGVNSTEKGDLSSESTVSRIRTEHFPLTLESARPSHTSQYLCASSQGPRNIQYFGAGTRLSVL.

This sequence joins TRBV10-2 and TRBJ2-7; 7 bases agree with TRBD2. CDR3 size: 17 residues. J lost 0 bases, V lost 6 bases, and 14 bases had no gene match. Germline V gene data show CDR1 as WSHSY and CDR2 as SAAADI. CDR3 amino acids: CASRRRGGDSGSYEQYF. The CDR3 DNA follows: TGCGCCAGCAGGAGGCGGGGAGGGGATTCCGGCTCCTACGAGCAGTACTTC.

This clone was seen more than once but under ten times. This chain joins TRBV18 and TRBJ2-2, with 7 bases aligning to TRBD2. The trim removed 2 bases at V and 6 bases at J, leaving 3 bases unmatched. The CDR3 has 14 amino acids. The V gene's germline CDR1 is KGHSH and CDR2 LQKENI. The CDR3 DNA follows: TGTGCCAGCTCACCATCCGCGGGAGCCGGGGAGCTGTTTTTT. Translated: CASSPSAGAGELFF.

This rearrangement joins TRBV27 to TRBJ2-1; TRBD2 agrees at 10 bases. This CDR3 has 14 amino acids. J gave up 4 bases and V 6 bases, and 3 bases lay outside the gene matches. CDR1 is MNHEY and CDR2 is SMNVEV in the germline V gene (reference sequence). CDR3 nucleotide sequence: TGTGCCAGCAGGGGTAGCGGGAGGTACAATGAGCAGTTCTTC. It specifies CASRGSGRYNEQFF.

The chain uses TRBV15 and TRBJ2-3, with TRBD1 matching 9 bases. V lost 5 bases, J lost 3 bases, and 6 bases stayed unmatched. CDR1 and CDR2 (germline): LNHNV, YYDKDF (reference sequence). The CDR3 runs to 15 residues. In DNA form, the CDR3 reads TGTGCCACCAGCTGGACAGGGGATAGAACAGATACGCAGTATTTT. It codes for CATSWTGDRTDTQYF. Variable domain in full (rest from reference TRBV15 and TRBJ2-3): DAMVIQNPRYQVTQFGKPVTLSCSQTLNHNVMYWYQQKSSQAPKLLFHYYDKDFNNEADTPDNFQSRRPNTSFCFLDIRSPGLGDTAMYLCATSWTGDRTDTQYFGPGTRLTVL.

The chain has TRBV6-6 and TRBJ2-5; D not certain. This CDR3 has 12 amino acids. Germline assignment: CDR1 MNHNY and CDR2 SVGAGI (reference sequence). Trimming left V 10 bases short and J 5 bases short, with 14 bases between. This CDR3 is CATGRSRETQYF. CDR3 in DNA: TGTGCCACGGGCCGTTCCAGGGAGACCCAGTACTTC.

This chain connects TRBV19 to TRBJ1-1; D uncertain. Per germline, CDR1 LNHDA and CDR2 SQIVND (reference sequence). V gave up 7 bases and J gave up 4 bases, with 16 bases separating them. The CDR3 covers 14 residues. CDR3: CASTFMDRGTEAFF. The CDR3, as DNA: TGTGCCAGTACCTTTATGGACCGAGGCACTGAAGCTTTCTTT.

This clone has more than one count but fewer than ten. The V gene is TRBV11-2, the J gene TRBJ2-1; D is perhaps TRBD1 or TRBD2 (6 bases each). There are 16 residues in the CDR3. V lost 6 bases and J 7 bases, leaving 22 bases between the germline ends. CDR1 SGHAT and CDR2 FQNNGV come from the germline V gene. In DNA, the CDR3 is TGTGCCAGCAGGGTTTTAGGGGGATCGGGGAGGAATGAGCAGTTCTTC. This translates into CASRVLGGSGRNEQFF. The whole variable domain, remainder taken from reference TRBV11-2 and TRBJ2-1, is EAGVAQSPRYKIIEKRQSVAFWCNPISGHATLYWYQQILGQGPKLLIQFQNNGVVDDSQLPKDRFSAERLKGVDSTLKIQPAKLEDSAVYLCASRVLGGSGRNEQFFGPGTRLTVL.

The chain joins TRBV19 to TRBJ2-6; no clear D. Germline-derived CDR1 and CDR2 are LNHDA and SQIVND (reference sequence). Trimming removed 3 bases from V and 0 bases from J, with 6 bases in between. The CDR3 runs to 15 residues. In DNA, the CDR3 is TGTGCCAGTAGTATTACCAACTCTGGGGCCAACGTCCTGACTTTC. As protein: CASSITNSGANVLTF.

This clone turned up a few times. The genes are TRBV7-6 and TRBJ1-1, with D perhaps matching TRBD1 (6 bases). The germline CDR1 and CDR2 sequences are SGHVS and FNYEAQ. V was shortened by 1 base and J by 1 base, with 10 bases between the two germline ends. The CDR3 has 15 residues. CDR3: CASSLEAGANTEAFF. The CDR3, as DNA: TGTGCCAGCAGCTTAGAGGCAGGGGCGAACACTGAAGCTTTCTTT.

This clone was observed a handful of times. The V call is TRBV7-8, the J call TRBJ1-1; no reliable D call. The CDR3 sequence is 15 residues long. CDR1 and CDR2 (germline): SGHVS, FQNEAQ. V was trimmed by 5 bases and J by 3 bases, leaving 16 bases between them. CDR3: CASSPEVFLDTEAFF. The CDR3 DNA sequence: TGTGCCAGCAGCCCAGAGGTATTCTTGGACACTGAAGCTTTCTTT.

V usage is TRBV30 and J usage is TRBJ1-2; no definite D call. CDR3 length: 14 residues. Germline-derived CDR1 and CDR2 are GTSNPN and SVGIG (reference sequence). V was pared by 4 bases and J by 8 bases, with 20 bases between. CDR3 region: CAWKDLTVRRGYTF. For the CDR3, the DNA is TGTGCCTGGAAGGATCTTACGGTTAGACGGGGCTACACCTTC.

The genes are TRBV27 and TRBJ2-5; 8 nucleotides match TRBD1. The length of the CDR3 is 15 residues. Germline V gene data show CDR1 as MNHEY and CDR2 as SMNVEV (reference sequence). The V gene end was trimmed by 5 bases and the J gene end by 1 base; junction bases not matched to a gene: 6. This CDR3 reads CASSSLGTGQETQYF. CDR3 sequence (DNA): TGTGCCAGCAGTAGCCTCGGGACAGGCCAAGAGACCCAGTACTTC.

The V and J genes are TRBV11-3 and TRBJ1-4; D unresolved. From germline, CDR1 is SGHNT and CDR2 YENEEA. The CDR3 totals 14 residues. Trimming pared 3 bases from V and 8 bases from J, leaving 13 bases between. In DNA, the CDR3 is TGTGCCAGCAGCTTCACCGGAACGGTAGAAAAACTGTTTTTT. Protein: CASSFTGTVEKLFF.